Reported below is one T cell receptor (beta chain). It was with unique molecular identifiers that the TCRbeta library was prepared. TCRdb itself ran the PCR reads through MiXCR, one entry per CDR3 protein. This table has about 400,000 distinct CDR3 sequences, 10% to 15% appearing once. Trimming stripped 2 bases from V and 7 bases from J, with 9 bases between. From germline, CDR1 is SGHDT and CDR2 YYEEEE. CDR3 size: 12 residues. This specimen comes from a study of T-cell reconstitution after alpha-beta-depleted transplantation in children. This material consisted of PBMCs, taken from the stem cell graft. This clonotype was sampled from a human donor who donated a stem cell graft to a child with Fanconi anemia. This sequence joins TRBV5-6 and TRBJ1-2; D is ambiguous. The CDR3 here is CASSLGGLGYTF. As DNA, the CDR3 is TGTGCCAGCAGCTTAGGTGGACTTGGCTACACCTTC.